What follows are 3 T cell receptor beta chains derived from one specimen sequenced in a study of shared clonotypes between healthy human individuals. Positive CCR7 selection of CD45RO-negative cells yielded the naive CD8 cells, and terminally differentiated effector memory CD45RA+ cells were excluded. Produced via immunoSEQ multiplex PCR; TCRdb's table is partial and in-frame only. The sample yields around 2.1 million clones, 85% to 95% seen once. Sequenced input: naive CD8+ T cells from PBMCs. These TCRs come from a man aged 18 to 29 in good health. Some clones in this sample may be carry-over from other donors' samples.

V usage is TRBV6-1 and J usage is TRBJ1-2; D is uncertain. V lost 0 bases and J lost 0, with 11 bases in between. In germline, CDR1 is MNHNS, CDR2 SASEGT. The CDR3 contains 16 residues. The CDR3: CASSEAQVLANYGYTF. CDR3 coding DNA: TGTGCCAGCAGTGAAGCGCAGGTCCTCGCTAACTATGGCTACACCTTC.

This clone was seen more than once but under ten times. The V gene is TRBV19, the J gene TRBJ1-2; D is uncertain. Germline assignment: CDR1 LNHDA and CDR2 SQIVND (reference sequence). The CDR3 totals 14 residues. The V and J ends lost 6 bases and 3 bases respectively, with 14 bases between them. The DNA for the CDR3 is TGTGCCAGTAGCGACAACCGGATTTACTATGGCTACACCTTC. Its translation is CASSDNRIYYGYTF. The complete variable domain, with remaining parts taken from reference TRBV19 and TRBJ1-2, reads DGGITQSPKYLFRKEGQNVTLSCEQNLNHDAMYWYRQDPGQGLRLIYYSQIVNDFQKGDIAEGYSVSREKKESFPLTVTSAQKNPTAFYLCASSDNRIYYGYTFGSGTRLTVV.

This sequence joins TRBV9 and TRBJ2-7, with D tentatively TRBD1 or TRBD2 (6 bases each). The CDR3 extends over 15 amino acids. The V gene lost 4 bases and the J gene lost 0 bases, with 14 bases spanning the gap. Germline assignment: CDR1 SGDLS and CDR2 YYNGEE. The CDR3 DNA is TGTGCCAGCAGCCTAGGGGGGCTGAGCTCCTACGAGCAGTACTTC. Encoded protein: CASSLGGLSSYEQYF.